The present TCR beta chain was sequenced within a study of control samples from healthy donors and cancer patients. Sequenced by immunoSEQ multiplex PCR; TCRdb stores in-frame clones only, minus some. The sample carries 25,000 to 35,000 clones, less than 95% recorded once. This receptor was taken from a man aged 60-69 years in good health. The sample taken for sequencing was blood.

The CDR3 DNA sequence: TGTGCCAGCTCACCACTGTTGTCGGGGGTGAACACTGAAGCTTTCTTT. Amino acids: CASSPLLSGVNTEAFF. This rearrangement joins TRBV18 to TRBJ1-1, with D possibly being TRBD1 (5 bases). V lost 1 base to trimming and J lost 0 bases, with 12 bases between them. CDR1 and CDR2 from the germline V gene are KGHSH and LQKENI. This CDR3 comprises 16 residues.